The rows below give T cell receptor beta chains drawn from one sample of a study of T cells after somatic rescue of genetic block. Only in-frame clones appear in the TCRdb table, and some are missing; sequencing was by immunoSEQ multiplex PCR. The sample records roughly 70,000 clones, roughly 94% being singletons. The sequencing sample was made of peripheral blood mononuclear cells (PBMCs). The receptor source for this set is a middle-aged man. Each CDR3 is given with its conserved first and last residue.

TRBJ2-7	14	TRBV5-4	CASSLADGSYEQYF
TRBJ2-3	17	TRBV18	CASSPLFGGAATDTQYF
TRBJ1-1	16	TRBV14	CASSQDEGAISGEAFF
TRBJ1-2	16	TRBV27	CASSFMRGRGDYGYTF
TRBJ1-1	17	TRBV13	CASSRAHRLSMNTEAFF
.	14	TRBV7-8	CASTSRRGAYEQYF
TRBJ2-3	14	TRBV2	CANTGTGGPDTQYF
TRBJ2-2	15	TRBV11-3	CASSPDSQNTGELFF
TRBJ2-6	15	TRBV28	CASSSRVWGANVLTF
TRBJ2-4	16	TRBV19	CASSILSSVAKNIQYF